Listed here are 21 T cell receptor beta chains from one sample, sequenced in a study of graft-versus-host responses after intestinal transplantation. Measured with immunoSEQ multiplex PCR; TCRdb has only the in-frame clones, and not every one. This sample has 43,000 or so clones, with roughly 93% found just once. Sequencing used PBMCs, obtained more than 750 days after a first intestinal transplant, on the day of a second. These receptors were taken from a human patient who received an intestinal transplant, so some T cells may come from the graft donor.

J is TRBJ2-1 and V is TRBV7-9; 8 bases fit TRBD2. Germline trimming cut 3 bases from V and 8 bases from J; bases unmatched to any gene: 3. Germline lookup yields CDR1 SEHNR and CDR2 FQNEAQ (reference sequence). This CDR3 spans 13 amino acids. CDR3: CASSFLAGYEQFF. The CDR3 DNA sequence: TGTGCCAGCAGCTTTCTAGCGGGTTATGAGCAGTTCTTC.

The chain joins TRBV27 to TRBJ2-3; D may match TRBD1 or TRBD2 (5 bases each). Germline CDR1 MNHEY, CDR2 SMNVEV (reference sequence). The CDR3 contains 12 residues. V was trimmed by 10 bases and J by 0 bases, leaving 8 bases between them. DNA for the CDR3: TGTGCCATACGGGGCAGCACAGATACGCAGTATTTT. Amino acid sequence: CAIRGSTDTQYF.

The chain combines TRBV7-6 with TRBJ2-1; 7 nucleotides match TRBD2. Losses at the gene ends were 4 bases for V and 15 bases for J; bases not matched to a gene: 15. The germline gives CDR1 SGHVS, CDR2 FNYEAQ. This CDR3 has 14 residues. CDR3 protein: CASSSGNLAVARFF. For the CDR3, the DNA is TGTGCCAGCAGCTCAGGAAATCTAGCGGTAGCGCGGTTCTTC. The whole variable domain, filled in from reference TRBV7-6 and TRBJ2-1, reads GAGVSQSPRYKVTKRGQDVALRCDPISGHVSLYWYRQALGQGPEFLTYFNYEAQQDKSGLPNDRFSAERPEGSISTLTIQRTEQRDSAMYRCASSSGNLAVARFFGPGTRLTVL.

The J gene is TRBJ2-1, the V gene TRBV7-9; 8 bases fit TRBD2. The CDR3 sequence is 15 residues long. Germline trimming cut 0 bases from V and 5 bases from J; bases unmatched to any gene: 3. The germline V gene encodes CDR1 SEHNR and CDR2 FQNEAQ (reference sequence). CDR3 sequence: CASSLAPGGNNEQFF. The DNA of the CDR3 is TGTGCCAGCAGCTTAGCCCCGGGAGGGAACAATGAGCAGTTCTTC.

The chain combines TRBV19 with TRBJ2-4; no clear D gene. This CDR3 has 14 residues. V was cut by 6 bases and J by 1 base, with 10 bases left in between. Germline assignment: CDR1 LNHDA and CDR2 SQIVND (reference sequence). This chain's CDR3 is CASRVASAKNIQYF. The CDR3 DNA reads TGTGCCAGTAGGGTCGCGAGCGCCAAAAACATTCAGTACTTC. Combining the CDR3 with reference TRBV19 and TRBJ2-4 gives the whole variable domain DGGITQSPKYLFRKEGQNVTLSCEQNLNHDAMYWYRQDPGQGLRLIYYSQIVNDFQKGDIAEGYSVSREKKESFPLTVTSAQKNPTAFYLCASRVASAKNIQYFGAGTRLSVL.

The rearrangement uses TRBV7-9 and TRBJ1-2; D perhaps matches TRBD1 (5 bases). Germline V gene data show CDR1 as SEHNR and CDR2 as FQNEAQ (reference sequence). The CDR3 loop spans 14 amino acids. Trimming left V 6 bases short and J 11 bases short, with 22 bases between. The CDR3 here is CASSSDRGLQGYTF. CDR3 nucleotide sequence: TGTGCCAGCAGTTCCGACAGAGGCCTCCAAGGGTACACCTTC.

This chain connects TRBV28 to TRBJ1-5, with TRBD1 identical over 7 bases. The CDR3 consists of 17 residues. Germline V gives CDR1 MDHEN, CDR2 SYDVKM. J was trimmed by 5 bases and V by 5 bases; bases with no gene match: 15. The CDR3 sequence: CASSPYPETGRDQPQHF. The CDR3 coding sequence is TGTGCCAGCAGTCCTTACCCCGAGACAGGGCGAGATCAGCCCCAGCATTTT.

V and J are TRBV5-6 and TRBJ1-2; the D gene is possibly TRBD1 (5 bases). CDR3 length: 13 amino acids. Germline V gene sequence: CDR1 SGHDT, CDR2 YYEEEE. V dropped 4 bases and J dropped 10 bases, with 17 bases sitting between them. The CDR3: CASSAGTEEDYTF. CDR3 DNA sequence: TGTGCCAGCAGCGCAGGGACGGAAGAGGACTACACCTTC.

This chain uses TRBV6-1 with TRBJ2-3; 10 nucleotides agree with TRBD1. This CDR3 is built from 15 residues. The V gene end was trimmed by 2 bases and the J gene end by 4 bases; junction bases not matched to a gene: 3. Germline loops: CDR1 MNHNS, CDR2 SASEGT. CDR3 DNA sequence: TGTGCCAGCAGTGAAAAAGGGACAGGGGCAGATACGCAGTATTTT. Translating gives CASSEKGTGADTQYF.

This chain connects TRBV6-5 to TRBJ2-7, with 11 positions matching TRBD2. CDR3 length equals 13 residues. CDR1 and CDR2 from the germline V gene are MNHEY and SVGAGI. The trim removed 10 bases at V and 3 bases at J, leaving 5 bases unmatched. The CDR3 DNA reads TGTGCCACTGGGACTAGCGGAGTCTACGAGCAGTACTTC. As protein: CATGTSGVYEQYF.

V is TRBV30 and J is TRBJ1-1; 7 bases match TRBD1. Germline V CDR1 and CDR2: GTSNPN, SVGIG (reference sequence). The CDR3 totals 14 residues. Losses at the gene ends were 3 bases for V and 1 base for J; bases not matched to a gene: 5. CDR3 sequence reads: CAWRTGSGNTEAFF. CDR3 DNA: TGTGCCTGGAGGACAGGGAGCGGGAACACTGAAGCTTTCTTT. The whole variable domain, filled in from reference TRBV30 and TRBJ1-1, reads SQTIHQWPATLVQPVGSPLSLECTVEGTSNPNLYWYRQAAGRGLQLLFYSVGIGQISSEVPQNLSASRPQDRQFILSSKKLLLSDSGFYLCAWRTGSGNTEAFFGQGTRLTVV.

The chain has TRBV11-1 and TRBJ1-1; D is uncertain. CDR3 length: 13 amino acids. Deletions cut 5 bases from V and 3 bases from J, with 10 bases between. Germline CDR1 SGHAT, CDR2 FQDESV (reference sequence). In DNA form, the CDR3 reads TGTGCCAGCAGCCGCGTCGGGGACACTGAAGCTTTCTTT. It is translated as CASSRVGDTEAFF.

The chain links TRBV27 to TRBJ2-1; 8 nucleotides match TRBD1. The CDR3 totals 15 residues. The germline gives CDR1 MNHEY, CDR2 SMNVEV (reference sequence). V lost 3 bases to trimming and J lost 4 bases; unmatched junction nucleotides: 5. In DNA form, the CDR3 reads TGTGCCAGCAGTTTGGGACAGGTGACGTACAATGAGCAGTTCTTC. Protein sequence: CASSLGQVTYNEQFF.

V usage is TRBV7-2 and J usage is TRBJ1-1, with D uncertain. With 2 bases removed from V and 4 bases from J, the gap between germline ends came to 2 bases. CDR1 is SGHTA, CDR2 FQGNSA, per germline. This CDR3 contains 11 residues. The CDR3 DNA follows: TGTGCCAGCAGCTTATTCACTGAAGCTTTCTTT. It yields the protein CASSLFTEAFF.

The chain has TRBV28 and TRBJ2-4, with 9 bases aligning to TRBD1. Germline V gene data show CDR1 as MDHEN and CDR2 as SYDVKM. Trimming at V came to 6 bases and at J to 5 bases, leaving 2 bases not matched to a gene. This CDR3 has 13 residues. The CDR3 DNA reads TGTGCCAGCAGACAGGGGGCGGAAAACATTCAGTACTTC. Residues: CASRQGAENIQYF.

J is TRBJ2-4 and V is TRBV19; D not certain. The CDR3 is 14 residues long. From germline, CDR1 is LNHDA and CDR2 SQIVND (reference sequence). Trimming left V 2 bases short and J 2 bases short, with 7 bases between. The CDR3 nucleotides read TGTGCCAGTAGTATAATGGCTTCCAAAAACATTCAGTACTTC. The encoded protein is CASSIMASKNIQYF.

The chain carries TRBV6-1 and TRBJ2-7, with unresolved D. Trimming cost V 6 bases and J 6 bases, with 15 bases left between them. The V gene's germline CDR1 is MNHNS and CDR2 SASEGT. CDR3 length: 13 amino acids. CDR3 nucleotide sequence: TGTGCCAGCAGCCCCCCGACCTCCCGCGAGCAGTACTTC. Translated, it gives CASSPPTSREQYF.

V is TRBV19 and J is TRBJ2-7; 12 bases agree with TRBD2. This CDR3 is 15 amino acids long. The ends lost 5 bases at V and 6 bases at J; junction bases unmatched: 8. Germline CDR1 LNHDA, CDR2 SQIVND (reference sequence). The CDR3 DNA sequence: TGTGCCAGTAGTCCGGGACTAGCGGGCGTGGGCGAGCAGTACTTC. Its translation: CASSPGLAGVGEQYF.

V usage is TRBV10-1 and J usage is TRBJ2-1, with 12 bases aligning to TRBD2. This CDR3 comprises 17 residues. CDR1 and CDR2 (germline): WNHNN, SYGVQD (reference sequence). V shed 2 bases, J shed 2 bases, and the junction held 4 bases outside the gene matches. The DNA for the CDR3 is TGCGCCAGCAGTGAGACCCGACTAGCGGGAGCCTACAATGAGCAGTTCTTC. Translated: CASSETRLAGAYNEQFF.

J is TRBJ2-3 and V is TRBV4-1; no firm D call. CDR3 length equals 14 residues. V lost 0 bases and J lost 2, with 6 bases in between. From germline, CDR1 is MGHRA and CDR2 YSYEKL. The CDR3 region has the DNA TGCGCCAGCAGCCAAGATCTAACCACAGATACGCAGTATTTT. This translates into CASSQDLTTDTQYF.

The chain links TRBV29-1 to TRBJ2-5, with a tentative D call TRBD1 (6 bases). Germline V gene data show CDR1 as SQVTM and CDR2 as ANQGSEA. Trimming removed 5 bases from V and 4 bases from J, with 17 bases in between. This CDR3 spans 14 amino acids. CDR3 residues: CSVHTGFRAETQYF. The CDR3 region has the DNA TGCAGCGTTCACACAGGGTTCAGGGCAGAGACCCAGTACTTC.